Listed here are 28 T cell receptor beta chains from one sample, sequenced in a study of radiotherapy plus CTLA-4 blockade in lung cancer. Generated by immunoSEQ multiplex PCR, the TCRdb table keeps only in-frame clones and is missing some. The sample consists of fewer than 150,000 clones, roughly 80% of them appearing once. The sequenced sample was peripheral blood, obtained from a patient treated with radiotherapy plus ipilimumab. Receptor source: a human donor with non-small cell lung cancer who had a partial response to radiotherapy plus ipilimumab.

This chain connects TRBV5-1 to TRBJ2-2; TRBD1 matches at 9 bases. Unmatched junction bases numbered 4, after V lost 3 bases and J lost 7 bases. CDR1 and CDR2 from the germline V gene are SGHRS and YFSETQ. The CDR3 is made up of 14 amino acids. CDR3 sequence: CASSSTGGLGELFF. The CDR3 DNA is TGCGCCAGCAGCTCTACAGGGGGCCTCGGGGAGCTGTTTTTT.

This sequence joins TRBV2 and TRBJ2-3; D uncertain. This CDR3 is 13 amino acids long. The germline gives CDR1 SNHLY, CDR2 FYNNEI. Trimming removed 6 bases at V and 0 bases at J, with 7 bases between. CDR3 sequence: CASSPISTDTQYF. The CDR3 DNA sequence: TGTGCCAGCAGCCCCATTAGCACAGATACGCAGTATTTT.

The chain employs TRBV7-9 and TRBJ1-2; 7 bases fit TRBD1. V shed 2 bases, J shed 4 bases, and the junction held 7 bases outside the gene matches. CDR3 length: 15 residues. Germline V gives CDR1 SEHNR, CDR2 FQNEAQ (reference sequence). The CDR3 DNA reads TGTGCCAGCAGCTTAAGACGACAGGGCGCCTATGGCTACACCTTC. Its translation is CASSLRRQGAYGYTF. Full variable domain (remainder filled in from reference TRBV7-9 and TRBJ1-2): DTGVSQNPRHKITKRGQNVTFRCDPISEHNRLYWYRQTLGQGPEFLTYFQNEAQLEKSRLLSDRFSAERPKGSFSTLEIQRTEQGDSAMYLCASSLRRQGAYGYTFGSGTRLTVV.

The V gene is TRBV30, the J gene TRBJ1-2; TRBD1 is a possible D gene (5 bases). Germline CDR1 and CDR2: GTSNPN and SVGIG (reference sequence). This CDR3 has 10 residues. The V gene lost 3 bases and the J gene lost 8 bases, with 7 bases spanning the gap. CDR3 sequence reads: CAWRRGGYTF. The CDR3, as DNA: TGTGCCTGGAGGCGGGGGGGCTACACCTTC.

This chain connects TRBV29-1 to TRBJ1-6, with D perhaps matching TRBD1 (5 bases). Trimming removed 5 bases at V and 7 bases at J, with 9 bases between. Per germline, CDR1 SQVTM and CDR2 ANQGSEA. The CDR3 covers 12 residues. For the CDR3, the DNA is TGCAGCGTTAGGCAGGGAAATTCACCCCTCCACTTT. Encoded protein: CSVRQGNSPLHF.

The chain has TRBV20-1 and TRBJ2-7; the D is unclear. CDR3 length equals 10 residues. The V gene's germline CDR1 is DFQATT and CDR2 SNEGSKA (reference sequence). V lost 0 bases and J 9 bases, leaving 6 bases between the germline ends. The CDR3 DNA reads as TGCAGTGCTAGAGATCGCGGGCAGTACGTC. Its protein is CSARDRGQYV.

This clone has a single count. The V gene is TRBV25-1, the J gene TRBJ1-4, with a possible D match to TRBD1 (5 bases). Germline values: CDR1 MGHDK, CDR2 SYGVNS. V was pared by 6 bases and J by 1 base, with 15 bases between. This CDR3 is built from 16 residues. CDR3 in DNA: TGTGCCAGCAGCCTTCCAGGGCTTATAACTAATGAAAAACTGTTTTTT. Residues: CASSLPGLITNEKLFF.

The chain recombines TRBV5-1 with TRBJ2-1, with 7 nucleotides matching TRBD2. In germline, CDR1 is SGHRS, CDR2 YFSETQ. V shed 0 bases and J 3 bases; nucleotides not matched to a gene: 3. The CDR3 is made up of 15 amino acids. The CDR3 DNA reads TGCGCCAGCAGCTTGGGCGGGAGCCACTACAATGAGCAGTTCTTC. This translates into CASSLGGSHYNEQFF.

The chain links TRBV23-1 to TRBJ2-2; 15 nucleotides match TRBD2. TRBV23-1 is recorded as an ORF, its role being uncertain. J was trimmed by 6 bases and V by 8 bases; bases with no gene match: 4. There are 15 residues in the CDR3. The CDR3 spells CASGLAGGPAGELFF. CDR3 DNA: TGCGCCAGCGGACTAGCGGGAGGGCCTGCCGGGGAGCTGTTTTTT.

The CDR3 DNA sequence: TGTGCCAGCTCACCTCAAAATAGGGACAGGGGGCGAGAGACCCAGTACTTC. Its protein is CASSPQNRDRGRETQYF. The V gene is TRBV18, the J gene TRBJ2-5, with TRBD1 matching 12 bases. The germline V gene encodes CDR1 KGHSH and CDR2 LQKENI. Unmatched junction bases numbered 9, after V lost 3 bases and J lost 4 bases. CDR3 length: 17 amino acids.

The V gene is TRBV10-2, the J gene TRBJ1-5; D perhaps matches TRBD1 (5 bases). V was clipped by 4 bases and J by 0 bases, with 10 bases between them. The CDR3 loop spans 15 amino acids. In germline, CDR1 is WSHSY, CDR2 SAAADI. CDR3 nucleotide sequence: TGCGCCAGCAGTGCAGGGATTAATAGCAATCAGCCCCAGCATTTT. This translates into CASSAGINSNQPQHF.

The chain carries TRBV29-1 and TRBJ1-5; TRBD1 matches 9 bases. Germline lookup yields CDR1 SQVTM and CDR2 ANQGSEA. Unmatched junction bases numbered 3, after V lost 4 bases and J lost 5 bases. This CDR3 is built from 13 residues. The CDR3 DNA follows: TGCAGCGTTGGACAGGGGGTAGATCAGCCCCAGCATTTT. It is translated as CSVGQGVDQPQHF.

This clone was found a few times. The chain couples TRBV7-9 to TRBJ1-2; D may be TRBD1 (6 bases). CDR1 and CDR2 from the germline V gene are SEHNR and FQNEAQ (reference sequence). V was pared by 4 bases and J by 2 bases, with 11 bases between. This CDR3 has 14 amino acids. The CDR3 sequence: CASSSTGTNYGYTF. The CDR3 DNA reads as TGTGCCAGCAGCTCCACAGGGACCAACTATGGCTACACCTTC.

The rearrangement uses TRBV14 and TRBJ2-3; D gene ambiguous. Between the trimmed V and J ends, which lost 4 bases and 4 bases, there was a span of 9 bases. CDR3 length: 13 residues. The V gene's germline CDR1 is SGHDN and CDR2 FVKESK. The CDR3 region is CASSLALSDTQYF. In DNA, the CDR3 is TGTGCCAGCAGCCTAGCTTTATCAGATACGCAGTATTTT.

This clone was counted once. The chain employs TRBV4-3 and TRBJ1-1, with TRBD1 matching 8 bases. Germline lookup yields CDR1 LGHNA and CDR2 YSLEER. CDR3 length: 16 amino acids. With V trimmed by 2 bases and J by 1 base, 6 bases remained unmatched. The CDR3 coding sequence is TGCGCCAGCAGCCAACGACAGGGGCCAACGAACACTGAAGCTTTCTTT. This codes for CASSQRQGPTNTEAFF.

This clone was observed a few times. The chain links TRBV23-1 to TRBJ1-5; D is perhaps TRBD1 (6 bases). TRBV23-1 is designated an ORF whose function remains uncertain. This CDR3 contains 14 residues. Trimming stripped 2 bases from V and 6 bases from J, with 11 bases between. This CDR3 is CASSQNRVAQPQHF. CDR3 DNA sequence: TGCGCCAGCAGTCAAAACAGGGTCGCTCAGCCCCAGCATTTT.

The table lists this clone with a count of one. DNA of the CDR3: TGTGCCAGCAGTTACTCGACCAGGGGCACCGGGGAGCTGTTTTTT. Amino acids: CASSYSTRGTGELFF. This chain links TRBV6-5 with TRBJ2-2; D may be TRBD1 (6 bases). Germline CDR1 and CDR2: MNHEY and SVGAGI. The ends were cut back, 0 bases at V and 4 bases at J, with 9 bases in the middle. The CDR3 contains 15 residues.

The chain joins TRBV29-1 to TRBJ1-2; a weak D match, TRBD1 (5 bases). Germline values: CDR1 SQVTM, CDR2 ANQGSEA. Deletions cut 7 bases from V and 10 bases from J, with 16 bases between. The CDR3 length is 11 residues. DNA for the CDR3: TGCAGCGGCGACAGACTAGGATACTACACCTTC. Translating it yields CSGDRLGYYTF.

The V gene is TRBV9, the J gene TRBJ2-3, with 10 bases that match TRBD2. CDR1 and CDR2 (germline): SGDLS, YYNGEE. The CDR3 covers 17 residues. The ends lost 4 bases at V and 6 bases at J; junction bases unmatched: 14. CDR3: CASSRGSPSGRGDTQYF. The CDR3 DNA follows: TGTGCCAGCAGCAGAGGGTCCCCTAGCGGGAGAGGGGATACGCAGTATTTT.

This clone was seen once. V usage is TRBV7-9 and J usage is TRBJ1-1; D is uncertain. Trimming shortened V by 5 bases and J by 8 bases, and 12 bases separated the two germline ends. The germline CDR1 and CDR2 sequences are SEHNR and FQNEAQ (reference sequence). The CDR3 loop spans 12 amino acids. The CDR3 bases are TGTGCCAGCAGCCTCGACTCGGCCGAAGCTTTCTTT. Its protein product is CASSLDSAEAFF.

This clone was detected a few times. The chain joins TRBV15 to TRBJ1-5; D is perhaps TRBD1 (5 bases). The CDR3 runs to 17 residues. V shed 0 bases and J shed 3 bases, with 15 bases lying between them. Germline assignment: CDR1 LNHNV and CDR2 YYDKDF (reference sequence). The CDR3 nucleotides read TGTGCCACCAGCAGAGATAGGTCAGGAGGGGACAATCAGCCCCAGCATTTT. This translates into CATSRDRSGGDNQPQHF.

The chain links TRBV11-3 to TRBJ2-7, with a weak D call TRBD2 (6 bases). CDR3 length: 13 amino acids. V was cut by 5 bases and J by 3 bases, with 11 bases left in between. CDR1 is SGHNT and CDR2 is YENEEA in the germline V gene. This CDR3 is CASSASEDYEQYF. Written as DNA, the CDR3 is TGTGCCAGCAGCGCTAGCGAAGACTACGAGCAGTACTTC.

The chain has TRBV19 and TRBJ2-4, with D unresolved. Germline CDR1 and CDR2: LNHDA and SQIVND (reference sequence). Trimming stripped 7 bases from V and 1 base from J, with 8 bases between. This CDR3 is built from 13 residues. Written as DNA, the CDR3 is TGTGCCAGTAATGCGGAGGCCAAAAACATTCAGTACTTC. It encodes CASNAEAKNIQYF.

V usage is TRBV7-6 and J usage is TRBJ1-3, with TRBD1 matching over 7 bases. The germline V gene encodes CDR1 SGHVS and CDR2 FNYEAQ. Trimming took 5 bases from V and 3 from J; bases not matched to a gene: 10. The CDR3 runs to 16 residues. Here the CDR3 DNA reads TGTGCCAGCAGCCCGCAGACAGGGATCGATGGAAACACCATATATTTT. Its translation: CASSPQTGIDGNTIYF.

The chain joins TRBV19 to TRBJ2-1; 7 nucleotides align to TRBD2. The CDR3 is 12 residues long. The germline V gene has CDR1 LNHDA and CDR2 SQIVND (reference sequence). V trimming: 9 bases; J trimming: 6 bases; junction bases outside the gene matches: 5. The CDR3 loop reads CASRDYTNEQFF. The DNA of the CDR3 is TGTGCCAGCCGGGACTACACCAATGAGCAGTTCTTC. The whole variable domain, remainder taken from reference TRBV19 and TRBJ2-1, is DGGITQSPKYLFRKEGQNVTLSCEQNLNHDAMYWYRQDPGQGLRLIYYSQIVNDFQKGDIAEGYSVSREKKESFPLTVTSAQKNPTAFYLCASRDYTNEQFFGPGTRLTVL.

The rearrangement links TRBV18 to TRBJ1-2, with 8 bases that match TRBD1. The CDR3 is made up of 15 amino acids. The V and J ends lost 2 bases and 4 bases, in that order; junction bases with no gene match: 6. Germline CDR1 KGHSH, CDR2 LQKENI. The CDR3 DNA reads TGTGCCAGCTCACCAGTTGACAGGGGCAGCTATGGCTACACCTTC. Its translation: CASSPVDRGSYGYTF.

The genes are TRBV7-3 and TRBJ2-5, with 11 positions matching TRBD2. The CDR3 runs to 15 residues. CDR1 and CDR2 (germline): SGHTA, FQGTGA. The V and J ends lost 5 bases and 3 bases, in that order; junction bases with no gene match: 5. CDR3 in amino acids: CASSPSGRKEETQYF. Written as DNA, the CDR3 is TGTGCCAGCAGCCCTAGCGGGAGGAAGGAAGAGACCCAGTACTTC.

The genes are TRBV19 and TRBJ2-5, with D perhaps matching TRBD1 (5 bases). Germline V gene data show CDR1 as LNHDA and CDR2 as SQIVND (reference sequence). V dropped 6 bases and J dropped 4 bases, with 15 bases sitting between them. The CDR3 spans 14 residues. DNA for the CDR3: TGTGCCAGTAGAATGGCTGGGGCAGGAGAGACCCAGTACTTC. Its protein product is CASRMAGAGETQYF.